This T cell receptor (beta chain) was sequenced in a study of T cell responses to AZD1222 COVID-19 vaccine. TCRdb's table, derived via immunoSEQ multiplex PCR, lists solely in-frame clones and lacks some. The sample shows 90,000 to 130,000 clones, 70% to 90% of them seen only once. The germline V and J ends were trimmed by 2 bases and 6 bases, with 24 bases remaining between them. Germline-derived CDR1 and CDR2 are SGDLS and YYNGEE. CDR3 length: 17 residues. This chain uses TRBV9 with TRBJ2-7; D may correspond to TRBD1 or TRBD2 (6 bases each). This sequence originates from an adult in good health. The sample consisted of peripheral blood, taken on day 0 of AZD1222 vaccination. The CDR3 bases are TGTGCCAGCAGCGTCGCTCACAAAAGGACGGGGGCAGGCGAGCAGTACTTC. This codes for CASSVAHKRTGAGEQYF.